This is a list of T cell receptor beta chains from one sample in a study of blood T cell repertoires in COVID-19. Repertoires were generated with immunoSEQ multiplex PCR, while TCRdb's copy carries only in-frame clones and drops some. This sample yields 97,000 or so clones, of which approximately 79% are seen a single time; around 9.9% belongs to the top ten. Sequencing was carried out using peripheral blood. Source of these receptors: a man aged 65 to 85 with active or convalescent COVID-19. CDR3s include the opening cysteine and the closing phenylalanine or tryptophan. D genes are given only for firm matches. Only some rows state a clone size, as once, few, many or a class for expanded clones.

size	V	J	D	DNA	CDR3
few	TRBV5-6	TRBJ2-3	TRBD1	TGTGCCAGCAGCCAACCCGGGACAGGTCAAGGAGATACGCAGTATTTT	CASSQPGTGQGDTQYF
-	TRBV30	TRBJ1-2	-	TGTGCCTGGAGGGACCCCGGGGGACGAAAATATGGCTACACCTTC	CAWRDPGGRKYGYTF
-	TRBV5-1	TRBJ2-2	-	TGCGCCAGCAGCTTGACTCCGTACACCGGGGAGCTGTTTTTT	CASSLTPYTGELFF
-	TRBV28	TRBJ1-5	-	TGTGCCAGCAGTTTATCGAGAAGTCAGCCCCAGCATTTT	CASSLSRSQPQHF
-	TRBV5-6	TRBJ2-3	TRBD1	TGTGCCACCTTCCGGCACAGGGGCTCCAGCACAGATACGCAGTATTTT	CATFRHRGSSTDTQYF
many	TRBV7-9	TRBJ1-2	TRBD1	TGTGCCAGCAGCTCCAATTCCCGGGACAGGGACGATGGCTACACCTTC	CASSSNSRDRDDGYTF
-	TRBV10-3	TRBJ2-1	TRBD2	TGTGCTCACAGCGTCGGGACTAGCTTTTTTGAGCAGTTCTTC	CAHSVGTSFFEQFF
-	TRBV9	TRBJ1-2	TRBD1	TGTGCCAGCAGCACCCAGACAGGGGGCAGCTATGGCTACACCTTC	CASSTQTGGSYGYTF
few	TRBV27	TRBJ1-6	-	TGTGCCAGCAGTCAGCAGGGCAACTATAATTCACCCCTCCACTTT	CASSQQGNYNSPLHF
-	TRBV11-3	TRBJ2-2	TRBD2	TGTGCCAGCAGCCAGGGACTAGCGGGCCCCGGGGAGCTGTTTTTT	CASSQGLAGPGELFF
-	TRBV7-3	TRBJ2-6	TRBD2	TGTGCCAGCAGCTCGGGACGGGACCTAGGGAGGGATGGGGCCAACGTCCTGACTTTC	CASSSGRDLGRDGANVLTF
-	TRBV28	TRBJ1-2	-	TGTGCCAGCAAAACACCCGCTAACTATGGCTACACCTTC	CASKTPANYGYTF
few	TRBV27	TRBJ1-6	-	TGTGCCAGCAGAGGGGCAGGGAACGGTTCACCCCTCCACTTT	CASRGAGNGSPLHF
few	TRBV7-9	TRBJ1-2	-	TGTGCCAGCAGCTTAAGTGTGGCTCCGGGGGGCTACACCTTC	CASSLSVAPGGYTF
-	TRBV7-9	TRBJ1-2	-	TGTGCCAGCAGCTGGGAGGCGGATTATGGCTACACCTTC	CASSWEADYGYTF
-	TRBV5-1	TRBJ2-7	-	TGCGCCAGCAGCTTCTACGGGATCGATTACGAGCAGTACTTC	CASSFYGIDYEQYF
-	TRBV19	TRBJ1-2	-	TGTGCCAGTAGTTTTCGGGGGGAGTATGGCTACACCTTC	CASSFRGEYGYTF
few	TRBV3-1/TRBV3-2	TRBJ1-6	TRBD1	TGTGCCAGCAGCCTGGCGGGACAGTATAATTCACCCCTCCACTTT	CASSLAGQYNSPLHF
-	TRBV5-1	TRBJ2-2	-	TGCGCCAGTTACCCAGGGGAGGGGTCCGGGGAGCTGTTTTTT	CASYPGEGSGELFF
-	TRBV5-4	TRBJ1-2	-	TGTGCCAGCAGCTTGGACGGTTCCAGGCGCTATGGCTACACCTTC	CASSLDGSRRYGYTF
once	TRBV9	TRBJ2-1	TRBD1	TGTGCCAGCAGCGTAGGACAGGGGGCTCACAATGAGCAGTTCTTC	CASSVGQGAHNEQFF
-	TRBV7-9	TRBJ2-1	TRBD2	TGTGCCAGCACTTACTGGACTAGCGAGTACAATGAGCAGTTCTTC	CASTYWTSEYNEQFF
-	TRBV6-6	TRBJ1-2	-	TGTGCCAGCCTGGGGGGTTCAAACTATGGCTACACCTTC	CASLGGSNYGYTF
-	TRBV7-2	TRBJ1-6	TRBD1	TGTGCCAGCAGCGACCGAACCGGGACAGGGTCTAAGGCTTCACCCCTCCACTTT	CASSDRTGTGSKASPLHF
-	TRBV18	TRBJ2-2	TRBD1	TGTGCCAGCTCACGACAGGGGACCGGGGAGCTGTTTTTT	CASSRQGTGELFF
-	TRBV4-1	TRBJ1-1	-	TGCGCCAGCAGCCAACAGATCAGGGCCGGGGGACCTTTCTTT	CASSQQIRAGGPFF
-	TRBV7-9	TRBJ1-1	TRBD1	TGTGCCAGCAGCTTAGGGGACAGAGAAGCTTTCTTT	CASSLGDREAFF
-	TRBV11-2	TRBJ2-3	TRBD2	TGTGCCAGCAGCTTCATGGGGTTTCGACTAGCGGGGGGTTTAGATACGCAGTATTTT	CASSFMGFRLAGGLDTQYF
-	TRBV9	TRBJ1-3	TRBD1	TGTGCCAGCAGCGAACAGGGGCTCATGTCTGGAAACACCATATATTTT	CASSEQGLMSGNTIYF
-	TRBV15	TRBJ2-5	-	TGTGCCACCAGCAGAGATTCGGGCGGGGAGGAGACCCAGTACTTC	CATSRDSGGEETQYF
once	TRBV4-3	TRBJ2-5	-	TGCGCCAGCAGCTACTTAGGCCGGGAAGAGACCCAGTACTTC	CASSYLGREETQYF
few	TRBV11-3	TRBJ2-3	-	TGTGCCAGCAGAACCCGGGTGGCAGATACGCAGTATTTT	CASRTRVADTQYF
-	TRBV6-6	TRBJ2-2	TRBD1	TGTGCCAGCAGCTTCGGACAGGGGATGACCGGGGAGCTGTTTTTT	CASSFGQGMTGELFF
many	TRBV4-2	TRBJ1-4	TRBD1	TGTGCCAGCAGCCGGGACAGGGGTGAAAAACTGTTTTTT	CASSRDRGEKLFF
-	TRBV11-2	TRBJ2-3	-	TGTGCCAGCAGCTTAGGCCGGGACACAGATACGCAGTATTTT	CASSLGRDTDTQYF
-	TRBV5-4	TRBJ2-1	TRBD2	TGTGCCAGCAGGCCAGGGACTAGCGGGAACAATGAGCAGTTCTTC	CASRPGTSGNNEQFF
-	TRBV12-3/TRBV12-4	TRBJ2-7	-	TGTGCCAGCAGCCTAGCTTATTCCGAGCAGTACTTC	CASSLAYSEQYF
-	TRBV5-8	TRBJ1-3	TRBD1	TGTGCCAGCAGCTCCGACAGGGTCCCTGGAAACACCATATATTTT	CASSSDRVPGNTIYF
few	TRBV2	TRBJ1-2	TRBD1	TGTGCCAGCAGTGACAGGGACAGGGCTATAATCGATGGCTACACCTTC	CASSDRDRAIIDGYTF
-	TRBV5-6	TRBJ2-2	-	TGTGCCAGCAGCTTGGATATAGGGACGGGGGACACCGGGGAGCTGTTTTTT	CASSLDIGTGDTGELFF
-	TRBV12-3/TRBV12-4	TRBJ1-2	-	TGTGCCAGCAGTCCTCAGGGATCCTATGGCTACACCTTC	CASSPQGSYGYTF
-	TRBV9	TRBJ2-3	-	TGTGCCAGCAGCGTAGGTCCTATCGGAGGCACAGATACGCAGTATTTT	CASSVGPIGGTDTQYF
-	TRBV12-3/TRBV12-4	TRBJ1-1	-	TGTGCCAGCAGTTTTATCGTGAACACTGAAGCTTTCTTT	CASSFIVNTEAFF
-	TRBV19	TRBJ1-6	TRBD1	TGTGCCAGTAGAACCACCGGGACAGCTATTTCACCCCTCCACTTT	CASRTTGTAISPLHF
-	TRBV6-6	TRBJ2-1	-	TGTGCCAGCAGTTACCCCGGTACCGGAGGGAATGAGCAGTTCTTC	CASSYPGTGGNEQFF
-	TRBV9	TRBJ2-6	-	TGTGCCAGCAGCGTTTGGGGCGCTGGGGCCAACGTCCTGACTTTC	CASSVWGAGANVLTF
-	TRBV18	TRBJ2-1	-	TGTGCCAGCTCACCAGCGGCCACCTACAATGAGCAGTTCTTC	CASSPAATYNEQFF
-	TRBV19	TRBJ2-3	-	TGTGCCAGTAGTATTCCCGGGGGCACAGATACGCAGTATTTT	CASSIPGGTDTQYF
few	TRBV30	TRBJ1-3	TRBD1	TGTGCCTGGAGTGCAACAGGGGGCTCGGGAAACACCATATATTTT	CAWSATGGSGNTIYF
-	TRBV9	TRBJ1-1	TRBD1	TGTGCCAGCAGCGACGGACAGGGGCCGGGCACTGAAGCTTTCTTT	CASSDGQGPGTEAFF
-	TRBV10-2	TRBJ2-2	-	TGCGCCAGCAGTGAGTACAGAAACACCGGGGAGCTGTTTTTT	CASSEYRNTGELFF
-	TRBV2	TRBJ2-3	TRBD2	TGTGCCAGCAGGCTAGCGGGGAGCACAGATACGCAGTATTTT	CASRLAGSTDTQYF
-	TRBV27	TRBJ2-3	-	TGTGCCAGCAGGGAGGAAGCGGATACTTATGCAGATACGCAGTATTTT	CASREEADTYADTQYF
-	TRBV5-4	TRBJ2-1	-	TGTGCCAGCAGCCTAAGCTCCTACAATGAGCAGTTCTTC	CASSLSSYNEQFF
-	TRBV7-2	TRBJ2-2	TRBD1	TGTGCCAGCAGCGGCGCAGGGGGCTGGAACACCGGGGAGCTGTTTTTT	CASSGAGGWNTGELFF